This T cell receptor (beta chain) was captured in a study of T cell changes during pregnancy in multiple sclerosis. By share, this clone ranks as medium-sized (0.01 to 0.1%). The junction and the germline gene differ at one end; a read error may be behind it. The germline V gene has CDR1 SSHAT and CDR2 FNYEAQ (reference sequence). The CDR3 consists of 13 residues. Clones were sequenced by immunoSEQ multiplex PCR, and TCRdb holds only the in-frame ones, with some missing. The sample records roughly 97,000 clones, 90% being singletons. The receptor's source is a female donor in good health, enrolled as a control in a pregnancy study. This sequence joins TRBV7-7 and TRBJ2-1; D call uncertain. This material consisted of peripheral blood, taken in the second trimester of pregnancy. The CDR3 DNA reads TGTGCTAGCAGCTCTAGCTCCTACAATGAGCAGTTCTTC. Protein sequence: CASSSSSYNEQFF.